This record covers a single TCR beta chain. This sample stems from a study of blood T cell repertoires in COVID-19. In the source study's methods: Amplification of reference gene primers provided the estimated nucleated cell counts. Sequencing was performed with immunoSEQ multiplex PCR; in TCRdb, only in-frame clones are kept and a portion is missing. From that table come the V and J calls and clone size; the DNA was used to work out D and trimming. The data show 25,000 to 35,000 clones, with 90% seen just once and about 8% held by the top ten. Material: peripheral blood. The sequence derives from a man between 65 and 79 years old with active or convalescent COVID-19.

CDR3 residues: CASGGQSSYNEQFF. In nucleotides, the CDR3 is TGTGCCAGCGGTGGGCAAAGCTCCTACAATGAGCAGTTCTTC. The chain has TRBV12-1 and TRBJ2-1; TRBD1 reflects the table's D call only, with no check against the DNA. TRBV12-1 is classified as a pseudogene. The CDR3 covers 14 residues.